The rows below give T cell receptor beta chains drawn from one sample of a study of T cell responses to AZD1222 COVID-19 vaccine. Assay: immunoSEQ multiplex PCR; the TCRdb copy retains only in-frame clones and omits some. The sample contains roughly 120,000 clones, about four fifths of which appear only once. The sample consisted of peripheral blood, taken on day 0 of AZD1222 vaccination. The receptors were sampled from an adult in good health. CDR3s include the opening cysteine and the closing phenylalanine or tryptophan. Fields, in order: J gene, V gene, D gene, clone size, CDR3 protein, CDR3 DNA. A D gene is named only where the DNA matches it firmly. Size is stated for part of the rows, as once, few or many counts, or as a class when the clone is expanded.

J gene: TRBJ1-1
V gene: TRBV28
D gene: NA
clone size: NA
CDR3 protein: CASSWGGARNTEAFF
CDR3 DNA: TGTGCCAGCAGTTGGGGGGGGGCGCGTAACACTGAAGCTTTCTTT

J gene: TRBJ2-7
V gene: TRBV5-1
D gene: TRBD1
clone size: NA
CDR3 protein: CASSLRTGSYEQYF
CDR3 DNA: TGCGCCAGCAGCTTGAGGACAGGGAGCTACGAGCAGTACTTC

J gene: TRBJ1-2
V gene: TRBV28
D gene: NA
clone size: NA
CDR3 protein: CASSLHQPLTNGYTF
CDR3 DNA: TGTGCCAGCAGTCTACACCAACCCCTTACCAATGGCTACACCTTC

J gene: TRBJ1-5
V gene: TRBV7-8
D gene: NA
clone size: NA
CDR3 protein: CASSYELGAQRGPQHF
CDR3 DNA: TGTGCCAGCAGCTACGAGCTGGGCGCTCAGAGGGGGCCCCAGCATTTT

J gene: TRBJ1-4
V gene: TRBV5-1
D gene: NA
clone size: NA
CDR3 protein: CASSLLGEKLFF
CDR3 DNA: TGCGCCAGCAGCTTGTTAGGTGAAAAACTGTTTTTT

J gene: TRBJ2-7
V gene: TRBV7-2
D gene: NA
clone size: many
CDR3 protein: CASSSPGAGPTYEQYF
CDR3 DNA: TGTGCCAGCAGCTCTCCAGGGGCAGGCCCCACCTACGAGCAGTACTTC

J gene: TRBJ2-1
V gene: TRBV7-8
D gene: NA
clone size: NA
CDR3 protein: CASSLGYLGSRYNEQFF
CDR3 DNA: TGTGCCAGCAGCTTAGGATACCTAGGCAGCAGATACAATGAGCAGTTCTTC

J gene: TRBJ1-2
V gene: TRBV7-8
D gene: NA
clone size: NA
CDR3 protein: CASSLGPSQRNSYTF
CDR3 DNA: TGTGCCAGCAGCTTAGGTCCCTCGCAGCGTAACAGCTACACCTTC

J gene: TRBJ1-5
V gene: TRBV2
D gene: TRBD1
clone size: NA
CDR3 protein: CASRGQQYQPQHF
CDR3 DNA: TGTGCCAGCAGGGGACAGCAATATCAACCCCAGCATTTT

J gene: TRBJ2-7
V gene: TRBV6-5
D gene: TRBD2
clone size: NA
CDR3 protein: CASSFSGGSPYEQYF
CDR3 DNA: TGTGCCAGCAGTTTCAGCGGGGGGAGTCCCTACGAGCAGTACTTC

J gene: TRBJ1-1
V gene: TRBV4-3
D gene: NA
clone size: NA
CDR3 protein: CASSQDISIRVTEAFF
CDR3 DNA: TGCGCCAGCAGCCAAGATATAAGTATTCGGGTCACTGAAGCTTTCTTT

J gene: TRBJ1-2
V gene: TRBV9
D gene: NA
clone size: NA
CDR3 protein: CASSLAVGGSYYGYTF
CDR3 DNA: TGTGCCAGCAGCCTTGCAGTTGGGGGTTCCTACTATGGCTACACCTTC

J gene: TRBJ1-5
V gene: TRBV6-2/TRBV6-3
D gene: NA
clone size: NA
CDR3 protein: CASSYSGQGSNQPQHF
CDR3 DNA: TGTGCCAGCAGTTACTCAGGTCAGGGCAGCAATCAGCCCCAGCATTTT

J gene: TRBJ2-7
V gene: TRBV5-1
D gene: NA
clone size: NA
CDR3 protein: CASSKDSYEQYF
CDR3 DNA: TGCGCCAGCAGCAAAGACAGCTACGAGCAGTACTTC

J gene: TRBJ2-3
V gene: TRBV10-1
D gene: TRBD2
clone size: once
CDR3 protein: CASNTPGRVSGGPGDTQYF
CDR3 DNA: TGCGCCAGCAACACCCCGGGGAGGGTCAGCGGGGGGCCGGGAGATACGCAGTATTTT

J gene: TRBJ2-1
V gene: TRBV9
D gene: NA
clone size: NA
CDR3 protein: CASSFGLGNNEQFF
CDR3 DNA: TGTGCCAGCAGCTTTGGACTGGGAAACAATGAGCAGTTCTTC

J gene: TRBJ2-5
V gene: TRBV18
D gene: TRBD2
clone size: NA
CDR3 protein: CASSLTGGPGETQYF
CDR3 DNA: TGTGCCAGCTCCCTAACGGGAGGGCCCGGTGAGACCCAGTACTTC

J gene: TRBJ1-5
V gene: TRBV19
D gene: TRBD1
clone size: NA
CDR3 protein: CASRAGAGTGQPQHF
CDR3 DNA: TGTGCCAGTAGAGCCGGAGCAGGGACAGGCCAGCCCCAGCATTTT

J gene: TRBJ1-1
V gene: TRBV28
D gene: NA
clone size: NA
CDR3 protein: CASTPAWVNTEAFF
CDR3 DNA: TGTGCCAGCACCCCGGCGTGGGTGAACACTGAAGCTTTCTTT

J gene: TRBJ1-5
V gene: TRBV7-6
D gene: NA
clone size: NA
CDR3 protein: CASSSRPGDQPQHF
CDR3 DNA: TGTGCCAGCAGCTCCCGACCCGGAGATCAGCCCCAGCATTTT

J gene: TRBJ1-1
V gene: TRBV2
D gene: NA
clone size: NA
CDR3 protein: CASSVRQVSTEAFF
CDR3 DNA: TGTGCCAGCAGTGTTAGACAGGTGAGCACTGAAGCTTTCTTT

J gene: TRBJ2-7
V gene: TRBV10-1
D gene: NA
clone size: NA
CDR3 protein: CANPNRERWRVSFYEQYF
CDR3 DNA: TGCGCCAACCCGAACAGGGAGCGCTGGAGGGTCTCCTTCTACGAGCAGTACTTC

J gene: TRBJ2-2
V gene: TRBV27
D gene: NA
clone size: NA
CDR3 protein: CASSLVRNTGELFF
CDR3 DNA: TGTGCCAGCAGTTTAGTCCGGAACACCGGGGAGCTGTTTTTT

J gene: TRBJ2-2
V gene: TRBV19
D gene: TRBD2
clone size: once
CDR3 protein: CATLREARGAGELFF
CDR3 DNA: TGTGCCACCCTCCGGGAGGCCCGGGGGGCCGGGGAGCTGTTTTTT

J gene: TRBJ2-3
V gene: TRBV19
D gene: TRBD1
clone size: NA
CDR3 protein: CASSFDRTGRTDTQYF
CDR3 DNA: TGTGCCAGTAGTTTCGACAGGACAGGACGCACAGATACGCAGTATTTT

J gene: TRBJ2-7
V gene: TRBV2
D gene: NA
clone size: NA
CDR3 protein: CASKQRDNSYEQYF
CDR3 DNA: TGTGCCAGCAAACAACGTGACAACTCCTACGAGCAGTACTTC

J gene: TRBJ1-1
V gene: TRBV7-2
D gene: TRBD1
clone size: once
CDR3 protein: CASSSAGGAAEAFF
CDR3 DNA: TGTGCCAGCAGCTCGGCAGGGGGCGCCGCTGAAGCTTTCTTT

J gene: TRBJ2-5
V gene: TRBV30
D gene: NA
clone size: NA
CDR3 protein: CAWSVRVRETQYF
CDR3 DNA: TGTGCCTGGAGTGTACGGGTACGGGAGACCCAGTACTTC

J gene: TRBJ1-1
V gene: TRBV30
D gene: TRBD1
clone size: NA
CDR3 protein: CAWSRGRSEAFF
CDR3 DNA: TGTGCCTGGAGCAGGGGGAGGTCTGAAGCTTTCTTT

J gene: TRBJ1-3
V gene: TRBV14
D gene: NA
clone size: NA
CDR3 protein: CASSQDLGEVSGNTIYF
CDR3 DNA: TGTGCCAGCAGCCAAGATCTCGGGGAGGTCTCTGGAAACACCATATATTTT

J gene: TRBJ1-1
V gene: TRBV19
D gene: NA
clone size: NA
CDR3 protein: CASNRAGEAFF
CDR3 DNA: TGTGCCAGTAACCGCGCGGGAGAAGCTTTCTTT

J gene: TRBJ1-2
V gene: TRBV4-3
D gene: NA
clone size: NA
CDR3 protein: CASSQDGVPFNYGYTF
CDR3 DNA: TGCGCCAGCAGCCAAGACGGAGTACCCTTTAACTATGGCTACACCTTC

J gene: TRBJ1-2
V gene: TRBV4-1
D gene: NA
clone size: NA
CDR3 protein: CASSQEPGALYGYTF
CDR3 DNA: TGCGCCAGCAGCCAAGAACCAGGGGCACTCTATGGCTACACCTTC

J gene: TRBJ2-7
V gene: TRBV28
D gene: TRBD2
clone size: NA
CDR3 protein: CASKAGGMGYEQYF
CDR3 DNA: TGTGCCAGCAAGGCGGGGGGTATGGGATACGAGCAGTACTTC

J gene: TRBJ2-5
V gene: TRBV5-1
D gene: NA
clone size: NA
CDR3 protein: CASSFSPAGQETQYF
CDR3 DNA: TGCGCCAGCAGCTTCTCCCCGGCAGGCCAAGAGACCCAGTACTTC

J gene: TRBJ2-1
V gene: TRBV4-3
D gene: TRBD2
clone size: NA
CDR3 protein: CASSTLAGGRNEQFF
CDR3 DNA: TGCGCCAGCAGCACCCTAGCGGGAGGAAGAAATGAGCAGTTCTTC

J gene: TRBJ2-7
V gene: TRBV7-9
D gene: TRBD1
clone size: NA
CDR3 protein: CASSRTGSTYEQYF
CDR3 DNA: TGTGCCAGCAGCCGGACAGGGTCCACCTACGAGCAGTACTTC

J gene: TRBJ1-2
V gene: TRBV28
D gene: NA
clone size: NA
CDR3 protein: CASSFGSQNGYTF
CDR3 DNA: TGTGCCAGCAGTTTTGGCAGCCAAAATGGCTACACCTTC

J gene: TRBJ1-6
V gene: TRBV28
D gene: TRBD1
clone size: NA
CDR3 protein: CASSSGTGDNSPLHF
CDR3 DNA: TGTGCCAGCAGTTCCGGGACAGGGGATAATTCACCCCTCCACTTT

J gene: TRBJ1-2
V gene: TRBV10-3
D gene: NA
clone size: medium-sized
CDR3 protein: CAISESLGQIYGYTF
CDR3 DNA: TGTGCCATCAGTGAGTCATTAGGACAGATCTATGGCTACACCTTC

J gene: TRBJ1-2
V gene: TRBV7-9
D gene: NA
clone size: NA
CDR3 protein: CASSQRGVTGGYTF
CDR3 DNA: TGTGCCAGCAGCCAACGGGGGGTCACGGGCGGCTACACCTTC

J gene: TRBJ1-2
V gene: TRBV11-2
D gene: TRBD1
clone size: NA
CDR3 protein: CASSRDRGRNYGYTF
CDR3 DNA: TGTGCCAGCAGCCGAGACAGGGGGCGGAACTATGGCTACACCTTC

J gene: TRBJ1-2
V gene: TRBV21-1
D gene: NA
clone size: few
CDR3 protein: CASSKDGTWKVPNYGYTF
CDR3 DNA: TGTGCCAGCAGCAAAGATGGGACATGGAAGGTTCCTAACTATGGCTACACCTTC

J gene: TRBJ1-1
V gene: TRBV29-1
D gene: NA
clone size: NA
CDR3 protein: CSVESMGREAFF
CDR3 DNA: TGCAGCGTTGAATCGATGGGACGGGAAGCTTTCTTT

J gene: TRBJ2-3
V gene: TRBV6-5
D gene: NA
clone size: NA
CDR3 protein: CASSYGGRIGDTQYF
CDR3 DNA: TGTGCCAGCAGTTACGGTGGCCGAATTGGAGATACGCAGTATTTT

J gene: TRBJ1-5
V gene: TRBV11-2
D gene: TRBD1
clone size: NA
CDR3 protein: CASSRDRGDQPQHF
CDR3 DNA: TGTGCCAGCAGCAGGGACAGGGGAGATCAGCCCCAGCATTTT

J gene: TRBJ1-1
V gene: TRBV30
D gene: TRBD1
clone size: NA
CDR3 protein: CASARGAEAFF
CDR3 DNA: TGTGCCTCCGCCAGGGGGGCTGAAGCTTTCTTT

J gene: TRBJ2-3
V gene: TRBV9
D gene: TRBD2
clone size: NA
CDR3 protein: CASSVETSGSTDTQYF
CDR3 DNA: TGTGCCAGCAGCGTAGAGACTAGCGGGAGCACAGATACGCAGTATTTT

J gene: TRBJ1-3
V gene: TRBV2
D gene: NA
clone size: NA
CDR3 protein: CASSDNRASGNTIYF
CDR3 DNA: TGTGCCAGCAGTGATAACAGGGCAAGCGGAAACACCATATATTTT

J gene: TRBJ1-6
V gene: TRBV6-5
D gene: NA
clone size: NA
CDR3 protein: CASSSGRGIGSPLHF
CDR3 DNA: TGTGCCAGCAGTTCTGGAAGGGGAATCGGATCACCCCTCCACTTT

J gene: TRBJ1-1
V gene: TRBV5-1
D gene: NA
clone size: few
CDR3 protein: CASSPGHGNTEAFF
CDR3 DNA: TGCGCCAGCAGCCCGGGACACGGGAACACTGAAGCTTTCTTT

J gene: TRBJ2-5
V gene: TRBV9
D gene: NA
clone size: NA
CDR3 protein: CASSGRGKETQYF
CDR3 DNA: TGTGCCAGCAGTGGCCGGGGCAAAGAGACCCAGTACTTC

J gene: TRBJ1-4
V gene: TRBV18
D gene: TRBD1
clone size: NA
CDR3 protein: CASRGQGAPKLFF
CDR3 DNA: TGTGCCAGCCGAGGACAGGGGGCTCCAAAACTGTTTTTT

J gene: TRBJ1-4
V gene: TRBV13
D gene: NA
clone size: NA
CDR3 protein: CASSLLYSTNEKLFF
CDR3 DNA: TGTGCCAGCAGCTTACTGTATTCAACTAATGAAAAACTGTTTTTT

J gene: TRBJ2-7
V gene: TRBV9
D gene: NA
clone size: once
CDR3 protein: CASSVGVGPTEQYF
CDR3 DNA: TGTGCCAGCAGCGTAGGGGTGGGGCCAACCGAGCAGTACTTC

J gene: TRBJ2-7
V gene: TRBV7-6
D gene: TRBD1
clone size: NA
CDR3 protein: CASSPRTGHFIYEQYF
CDR3 DNA: TGTGCCAGCAGCCCTAGGACAGGGCACTTCATCTACGAGCAGTACTTC

J gene: TRBJ2-3
V gene: TRBV9
D gene: TRBD2
clone size: NA
CDR3 protein: CASSVGLAGAYTDTQYF
CDR3 DNA: TGTGCCAGCAGCGTAGGACTAGCGGGGGCCTACACAGATACGCAGTATTTT

J gene: TRBJ1-1
V gene: TRBV10-1
D gene: NA
clone size: NA
CDR3 protein: CASSEGLGDREAFF
CDR3 DNA: TGCGCCAGCAGTGAGGGTTTGGGAGACAGAGAAGCTTTCTTT

J gene: TRBJ1-5
V gene: TRBV6-2/TRBV6-3
D gene: NA
clone size: NA
CDR3 protein: CASSSAGGLSQPQHF
CDR3 DNA: TGTGCCAGCAGTTCCGCGGGGGGGTTAAGTCAGCCCCAGCATTTT